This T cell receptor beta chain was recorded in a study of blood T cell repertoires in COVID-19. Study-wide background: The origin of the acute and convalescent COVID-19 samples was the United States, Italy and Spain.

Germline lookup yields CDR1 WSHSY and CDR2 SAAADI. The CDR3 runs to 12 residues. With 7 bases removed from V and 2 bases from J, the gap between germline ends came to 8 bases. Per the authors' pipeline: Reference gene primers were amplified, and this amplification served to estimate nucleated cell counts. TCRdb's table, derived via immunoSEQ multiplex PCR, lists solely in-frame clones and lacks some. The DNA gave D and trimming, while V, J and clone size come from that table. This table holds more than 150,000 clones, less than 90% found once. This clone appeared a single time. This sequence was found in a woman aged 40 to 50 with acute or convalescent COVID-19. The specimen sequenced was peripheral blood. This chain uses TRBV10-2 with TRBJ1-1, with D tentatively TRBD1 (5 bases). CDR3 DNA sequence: TGCGCCAGCAATGACAGAAACACTGAAGCTTTCTTT. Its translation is CASNDRNTEAFF.